Here is one T cell receptor beta chain with its context. Its antigen remains unidentified. This PCR relied on a set of 60 Vbeta primers and 13 Jbeta primers. Produced via immunoSEQ multiplex PCR; TCRdb's table is partial and in-frame only. Of 40,000 to 55,000 clones listed, over 70% are singletons. The data were taken from a study of cytomegalovirus exposure and HLA in healthy donors. Study-wide context: The Caucasian-associated ancestry cluster held roughly 80% of 398 genotyped donors.

V dropped 7 bases and J dropped 10; count of bases not matched to a gene: 8. The CDR3 consists of 15 residues. Germline V gene sequence: CDR1 SNHLY, CDR2 FYNNEI. General study findings and limits: Many donors carried some public TCRs, although rarity characterized most TCR sequences. Presence/absence analysis assumed near-uniform sequencing depth across donors.

The sequence was obtained from a man aged 30-40 years in good health and CMV-seropositive. This chain joins TRBV2 and TRBJ1-6; 12 bases align to TRBD1. Sequenced: PBMCs. The CDR3 is CASTGGGQGASPLHF. The CDR3 DNA is TGTGCCAGCACCGGGGGGGGACAGGGGGCATCACCCCTCCACTTT.